The next 11 T cell receptor beta chains were all read from a single sample in a study of cytomegalovirus exposure and HLA in healthy donors. Primers included in the PCR were 60 Vbeta and 13 Jbeta primers. Using immunoSEQ multiplex PCR, the repertoire was profiled, and TCRdb retains in-frame clones only, with some absent. Of about 60,000 clones listed, approximately 79% are singletons. The specimen was PBMCs. The origin of the receptors is a woman aged 25 to 39 in good health and CMV-seronegative.

The chain joins TRBV21-1 to TRBJ1-2; the table's D call of TRBD1 was not tested on the DNA. TRBV21-1 is classified as a pseudogene. This CDR3 comprises 16 residues. CDR3 bases: TGTGCCAGCAAGCCCGATGGACAGGGGGCACGATCTGGCTACACCTTC. It translates to CASKPDGQGARSGYTF.

This clone was observed a few times. The V and J genes are TRBV7-9 and TRBJ2-7; 8 bases map to TRBD2. This CDR3 spans 15 amino acids. The V segment lost 2 bases and the J segment 5 bases; nucleotides outside the gene matches: 8. Germline assignment: CDR1 SEHNR and CDR2 FQNEAQ (reference sequence). The DNA for the CDR3 is TGTGCCAGCAGCTTATATAACCGGGGGGGGGACGAGCAGTACTTC. This encodes CASSLYNRGGDEQYF.

This chain links TRBV11-2 with TRBJ2-1; 7 bases map to TRBD2. From germline, CDR1 is SGHAT and CDR2 FQNNGV. Germline trimming cut 5 bases from V and 5 bases from J; bases unmatched to any gene: 9. The CDR3 is made up of 15 amino acids. The CDR3 reads CASSPTTSPNNEQFF. In DNA form, the CDR3 reads TGTGCCAGCAGCCCCACGACTAGCCCGAACAATGAGCAGTTCTTC.

Only a few counts were recorded for this clone. The chain employs TRBV5-1 and TRBJ2-6; 10 bases map to TRBD1. Germline V CDR1 and CDR2: SGHRS, YFSETQ. This CDR3 is 20 amino acids long. Trimming took 1 base from V and 0 from J; bases not matched to a gene: 10. The CDR3 reads CASSLSPDRGPFSGANVLTF. DNA of the CDR3: TGCGCCAGCAGCTTGTCCCCCGACAGGGGGCCTTTCTCTGGGGCCAACGTCCTGACTTTC.

J is TRBJ2-5 and V is TRBV5-1; D might be TRBD2 (5 bases). Germline V gene lookup returns CDR1 SGHRS and CDR2 YFSETQ. The V end lost 2 bases, the J end lost 5 bases, and 13 bases lay between the germline ends. This CDR3 region has 14 residues. The CDR3 DNA is TGCGCCAGCAGCTTTGGTGGGCCGGGGGAGACCCAGTACTTC. Encoded protein: CASSFGGPGETQYF.

The V and J genes are TRBV6-1 and TRBJ1-4; TRBD1 might be the D (5 bases). Trimming took 2 bases from V and 4 from J, leaving 11 bases between them. Germline V lookup: CDR1 MNHNS, CDR2 SASEGT. The CDR3 contains 15 residues. Here the CDR3 reads CASSEQRQFNEKLFF. The DNA for the CDR3 is TGTGCCAGCAGTGAACAGAGACAGTTTAATGAAAAACTGTTTTTT.

This sequence joins TRBV19 and TRBJ1-2, with 7 bases lining up with TRBD1. V shed 9 bases and J 0 bases; nucleotides not matched to a gene: 7. CDR1 is LNHDA and CDR2 is SQIVND in the germline V gene (reference sequence). The CDR3 is made up of 14 amino acids. For the CDR3, the DNA is TGTGCCAGCATGGGGACAGCCTCTAACTATGGCTACACCTTC. It translates to CASMGTASNYGYTF.

V and J are TRBV9 and TRBJ1-2, with a possible D match to TRBD1 (6 bases). Per the germline V gene, CDR1 is SGDLS and CDR2 is YYNGEE. This CDR3 comprises 14 residues. Trimming left V 3 bases short and J 0 bases short, with 9 bases between. The CDR3 sequence: CASSGGQTNYGYTF. CDR3 in DNA: TGTGCCAGCAGCGGAGGACAGACTAACTATGGCTACACCTTC.

V is TRBV11-2 and J is TRBJ2-5, with 9 nucleotides matching TRBD1. CDR1 is SGHAT and CDR2 is FQNNGV in the germline V gene. The CDR3 sequence is 15 residues long. V shed 4 bases, J shed 7 bases, and the junction held 10 bases outside the gene matches. The CDR3 region is CASSSRDRVVGTQYF. The CDR3, as DNA: TGTGCCAGCAGCTCCCGGGACAGGGTGGTAGGGACCCAGTACTTC.

The chain couples TRBV5-6 to TRBJ1-1; D is uncertain. The length of the CDR3 is 14 residues. Germline lookup yields CDR1 SGHDT and CDR2 YYEEEE. Trimming removed 2 bases from V and 1 base from J, with 9 bases in between. The CDR3 here is CASSFGRQNTEAFF. Written as DNA, the CDR3 is TGTGCCAGCAGCTTTGGCAGGCAGAACACTGAAGCTTTCTTT.

This chain connects TRBV9 to TRBJ2-1; 8 nucleotides align to TRBD2. V shed 0 bases, J shed 3 bases, and the junction held 5 bases outside the gene matches. The CDR3 length is 16 residues. Germline V gene sequence: CDR1 SGDLS, CDR2 YYNGEE. CDR3 in DNA: TGTGCCAGCAGCGTAGGCCCCGCGGGGGGCTACAATGAGCAGTTCTTC. It yields the protein CASSVGPAGGYNEQFF.